The subject of this entry is one T cell receptor beta chain. What it binds is not known. The sample originates from a study of cytomegalovirus exposure and HLA in healthy donors. Overall study findings and caveats: Within the 130 or so validation repertoires, first-cohort TCR clusters tended to co-occur, according to a later analysis. A list of approximately 160 TCR beta chains associated with cytomegalovirus was given.

The donors were in the approximately 130-subject validation cohort; that cohort was separate from the roughly 680-subject first cohort. Generated by immunoSEQ multiplex PCR, the TCRdb table keeps only in-frame clones and is missing some. The table includes over 200,000 clones, about 90% detected once. The TCR comes from a woman aged 18-30 years in good health and CMV-seronegative. The sample comprised PBMCs.

The chain's CDR3 is CAFLTDQETQYF. The CDR3, as DNA: TGTGCCTTCCTGACAGACCAAGAGACCCAGTACTTC. The J gene is TRBJ2-5, the V gene TRBV30, with TRBD1 as a possible D gene (5 bases). V shed 7 bases and J shed 0 bases, with 9 bases lying between them. The CDR3 is 12 residues long. CDR1 is GTSNPN, CDR2 SVGIG, per germline (reference sequence).